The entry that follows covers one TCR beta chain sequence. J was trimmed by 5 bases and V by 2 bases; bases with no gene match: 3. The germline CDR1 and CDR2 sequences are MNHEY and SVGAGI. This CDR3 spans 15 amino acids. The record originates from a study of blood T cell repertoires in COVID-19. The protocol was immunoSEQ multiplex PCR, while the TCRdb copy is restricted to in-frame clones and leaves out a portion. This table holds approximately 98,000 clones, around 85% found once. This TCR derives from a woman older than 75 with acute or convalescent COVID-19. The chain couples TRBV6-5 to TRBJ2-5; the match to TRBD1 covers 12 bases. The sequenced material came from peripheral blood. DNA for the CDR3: TGTGCCAGCAGTTACGGGACAGGGGGCAGTGAGACCCAGTACTTC. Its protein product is CASSYGTGGSETQYF.